A single sample is the source of the 10 T cell receptor beta chains below, sequenced in a study of T cell repertoires in cytomegalovirus infection. MiXCR, run by TCRdb on the reads, gives a single entry per CDR3 protein. The profile shows around 710,000 distinct CDR3 sequences, about 29% of them singletons. Their antigens are not known. The source was cultured CD8+ T cells from PBMCs, collected from culture after CMV antigen stimulation. Receptors were obtained from a human donor in good health (CMV status not recorded). Some clones in this sample may be carry-over from other donors' samples.

This clonotype appeared a few times. The J gene is TRBJ1-5, the V gene TRBV7-9; possibly TRBD1 for D (6 bases). CDR1 SEHNR and CDR2 FQNEAQ come from the germline V gene (reference sequence). The CDR3 is 15 residues long. V was pared by 5 bases and J by 0 bases, with 11 bases between. CDR3 bases: TGTGCCAGCAGCCGGGACACGTATAGCAATCAGCCCCAGCATTTT. It specifies CASSRDTYSNQPQHF.

The chain employs TRBV7-6 and TRBJ2-7; D not resolved. With 4 bases removed from V and 3 bases from J, the gap between germline ends came to 16 bases. The CDR3 consists of 15 residues. Germline assignment: CDR1 SGHVS and CDR2 FNYEAQ. The CDR3 protein is CASSSTEVGLYEQYV. DNA for the CDR3: TGTGCCAGCAGCTCTACAGAGGTGGGTCTCTACGAGCAGTACGTC.

The J gene is TRBJ1-5, the V gene TRBV2; 7 bases line up with TRBD1. J lost 0 bases, V lost 5 bases, and 10 bases had no gene match. CDR3 length: 17 residues. The germline V gene encodes CDR1 SNHLY and CDR2 FYNNEI. Here the CDR3 DNA reads TGTGCCAGCAGTTTGAACCGGGACAGATATAGCAATCAGCCCCAGCATTTT. The encoded protein is CASSLNRDRYSNQPQHF.

A few counts support this clonotype. V gene TRBV27 combines with J gene TRBJ2-1, with TRBD1 identical over 7 bases. V dropped 5 bases and J dropped 2; count of bases not matched to a gene: 3. Germline lookup yields CDR1 MNHEY and CDR2 SMNVEV (reference sequence). This CDR3 region has 14 residues. This chain's CDR3 is CASSQGTAYNEQFF. The CDR3 region has the DNA TGTGCCAGCAGTCAAGGGACAGCCTACAATGAGCAGTTCTTC.

In its sample, this clonotype was seen a few times. The chain couples TRBV20-1 to TRBJ2-7; TRBD2 matches at 9 bases. Germline V gene sequence: CDR1 DFQATT, CDR2 SNEGSKA (reference sequence). The trim removed 0 bases at V and 2 bases at J, leaving 5 bases unmatched. The CDR3 sequence is 15 residues long. The CDR3 nucleotides read TGCAGTGCTAGAGATCTAGCGGGGAAAACCTACGAGCAGTACTTC. Amino acid sequence: CSARDLAGKTYEQYF.

J is TRBJ2-1 and V is TRBV27, with 8 bases identical to TRBD1. This CDR3 has 16 residues. Looked up from germline, CDR1 is MNHEY and CDR2 is SMNVEV (reference sequence). V shed 3 bases and J 3 bases; nucleotides not matched to a gene: 7. For the CDR3, the DNA is TGTGCCAGCAGTTTTGGGCAGGGGGCGGGCTACAATGAGCAGTTCTTC. Amino acids: CASSFGQGAGYNEQFF.

The chain couples TRBV10-3 to TRBJ1-1; 7 bases align to TRBD1. The CDR3 runs 16 residues. Germline values: CDR1 ENHRY, CDR2 SYGVKD. Trimming removed 6 bases from V and 3 bases from J; junction bases left unmatched: 13. The CDR3 sequence is CAIRTDRADGDTEAFF. The DNA of the CDR3 is TGTGCCATCAGGACAGACAGGGCTGACGGGGACACTGAAGCTTTCTTT.

This clonotype has a handful of counts. This chain connects TRBV6-5 to TRBJ2-4; tentative D call: TRBD1 (6 bases). The germline CDR1 and CDR2 sequences are MNHEY and SVGAGI. Trimming removed 4 bases at V and 1 base at J, with 14 bases between. This CDR3 region has 16 residues. The CDR3 spells CASSWTFRGAKNIQYF. CDR3 sequence (DNA): TGTGCCAGCAGTTGGACCTTTAGGGGGGCCAAAAACATTCAGTACTTC.

This clonotype was recorded at least ten times. Here the CDR3 DNA reads TGTGCCTCGAGAGGCTACCTGAACACTGAAGCTTTCTTT. It is translated as CASRGYLNTEAFF. The V call is TRBV6-1, the J call TRBJ1-1, with D unclear. Trimming removed 11 bases from V and 0 bases from J, with 13 bases in between. Germline-derived CDR1 and CDR2 are MNHNS and SASEGT. This CDR3 comprises 13 residues.

V usage is TRBV5-1 and J usage is TRBJ2-1; TRBD2 matches at 7 bases. CDR1 is SGHRS, CDR2 YFSETQ, per germline. The trim removed 0 bases at V and 8 bases at J, leaving 8 bases unmatched. The CDR3 sequence is 15 residues long. This CDR3 reads CASSLERGPWDEQFF. The CDR3 region has the DNA TGCGCCAGCAGCTTGGAGCGGGGCCCCTGGGATGAGCAGTTCTTC.